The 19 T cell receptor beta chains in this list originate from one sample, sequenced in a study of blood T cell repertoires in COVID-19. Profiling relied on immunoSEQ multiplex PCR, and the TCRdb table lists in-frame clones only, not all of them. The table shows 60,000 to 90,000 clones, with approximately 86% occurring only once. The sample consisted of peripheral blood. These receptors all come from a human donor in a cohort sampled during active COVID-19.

The DNA for the CDR3 is TGTGCCAGCAGTTTCCGGGACAGGGCCCGTTCTGGCTACACCTTC. Amino acid sequence: CASSFRDRARSGYTF. The rearrangement uses TRBV27 and TRBJ1-2; 9 bases are a match to TRBD1. J lost 7 bases, V lost 3 bases, and 9 bases had no gene match. The CDR3 loop spans 15 amino acids. Germline assignment: CDR1 MNHEY and CDR2 SMNVEV (reference sequence).

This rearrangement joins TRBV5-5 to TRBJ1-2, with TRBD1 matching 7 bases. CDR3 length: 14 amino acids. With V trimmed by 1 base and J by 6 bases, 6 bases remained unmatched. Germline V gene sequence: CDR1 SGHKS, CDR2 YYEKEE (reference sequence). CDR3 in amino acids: CASSLNRGLDGYTF. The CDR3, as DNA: TGTGCCAGCAGCTTGAACAGGGGACTTGATGGCTACACCTTC. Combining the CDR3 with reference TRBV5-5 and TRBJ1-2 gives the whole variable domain DAGVTQSPTHLIKTRGQQVTLRCSPISGHKSVSWYQQVLGQGPQFIFQYYEKEERGRGNFPDRFSARQFPNYSSELNVNALLLGDSALYLCASSLNRGLDGYTFGSGTRLTVV.

The CDR3 loop is CASSLQQNTGELFF. In nucleotides, the CDR3 is TGTGCCAGCAGCTTACAACAGAACACCGGGGAGCTGTTTTTT. J is TRBJ2-2 and V is TRBV7-9; no reliable D call. Germline V gene data show CDR1 as SEHNR and CDR2 as FQNEAQ (reference sequence). V gave up 2 bases and J gave up 1 base, with 5 bases separating them. The CDR3 totals 14 residues.

This CDR3 reads CASETGWGDTQYF. DNA for the CDR3: TGTGCCAGCGAGACGGGGTGGGGAGATACGCAGTATTTT. V and J are TRBV9 and TRBJ2-3; possibly TRBD2 for D (5 bases). CDR1 SGDLS and CDR2 YYNGEE come from the germline V gene. CDR3 length equals 13 residues. The V gene lost 7 bases and the J gene lost 5 bases, with 14 bases spanning the gap.

The CDR3 here is CASSASLGQYTEAFF. The CDR3 nucleotides are TGTGCCAGCAGTGCCAGCCTGGGACAGTACACTGAAGCTTTCTTT. This chain uses TRBV28 with TRBJ1-1; 7 bases are shared with TRBD1. From germline, CDR1 is MDHEN and CDR2 SYDVKM. This CDR3 has 15 residues. V lost 5 bases and J lost 3; bases outside the gene matches: 9.

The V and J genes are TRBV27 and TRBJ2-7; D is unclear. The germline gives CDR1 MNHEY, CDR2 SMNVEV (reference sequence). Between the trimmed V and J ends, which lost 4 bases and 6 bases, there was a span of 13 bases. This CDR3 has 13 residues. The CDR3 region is CASSSPPAVEQYF. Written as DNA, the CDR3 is TGTGCCAGCAGTTCCCCCCCCGCGGTCGAGCAGTACTTC.

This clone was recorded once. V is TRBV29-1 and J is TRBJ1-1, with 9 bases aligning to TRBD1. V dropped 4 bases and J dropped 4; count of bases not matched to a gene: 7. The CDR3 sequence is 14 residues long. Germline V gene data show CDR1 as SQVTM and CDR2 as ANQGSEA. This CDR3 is CSVAVGTGSTEAFF. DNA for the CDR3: TGCAGCGTTGCTGTTGGGACAGGGAGCACTGAAGCTTTCTTT.

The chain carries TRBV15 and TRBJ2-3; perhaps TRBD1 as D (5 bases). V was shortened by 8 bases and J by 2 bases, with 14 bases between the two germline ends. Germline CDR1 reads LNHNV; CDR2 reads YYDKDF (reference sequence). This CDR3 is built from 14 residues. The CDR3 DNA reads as TGTGCCACCCGAAAGGGGAAGATCACAGATACGCAGTATTTT. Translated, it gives CATRKGKITDTQYF.

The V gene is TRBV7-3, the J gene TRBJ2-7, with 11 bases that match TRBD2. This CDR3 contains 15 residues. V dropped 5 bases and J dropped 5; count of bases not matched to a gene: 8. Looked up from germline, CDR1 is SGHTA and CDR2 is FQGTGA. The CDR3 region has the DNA TGTGCCAGCAGCCCTAGACTAGCGGGATTCGACGAGCAGTACTTC. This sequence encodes CASSPRLAGFDEQYF.

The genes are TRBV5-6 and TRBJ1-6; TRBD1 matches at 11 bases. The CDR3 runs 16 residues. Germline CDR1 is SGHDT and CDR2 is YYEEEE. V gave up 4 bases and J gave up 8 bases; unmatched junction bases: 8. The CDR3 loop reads CASSDRDRGSDSPLHF. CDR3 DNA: TGTGCCAGCAGCGACCGGGACAGGGGGTCCGATTCACCCCTCCACTTT.

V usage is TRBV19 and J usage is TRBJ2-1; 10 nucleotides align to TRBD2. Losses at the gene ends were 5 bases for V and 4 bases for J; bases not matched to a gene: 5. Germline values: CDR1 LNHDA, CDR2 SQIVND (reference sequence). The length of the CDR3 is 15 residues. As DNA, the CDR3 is TGTGCCAGTAGTGCCCTAGCGGGAGCTTACAATGAGCAGTTCTTC. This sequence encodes CASSALAGAYNEQFF.

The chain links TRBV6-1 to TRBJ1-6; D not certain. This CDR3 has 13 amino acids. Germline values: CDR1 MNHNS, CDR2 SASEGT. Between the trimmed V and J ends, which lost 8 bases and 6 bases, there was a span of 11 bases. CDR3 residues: CASLSTGNSPLHF. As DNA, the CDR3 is TGTGCCAGCCTAAGTACCGGTAATTCACCCCTCCACTTT.

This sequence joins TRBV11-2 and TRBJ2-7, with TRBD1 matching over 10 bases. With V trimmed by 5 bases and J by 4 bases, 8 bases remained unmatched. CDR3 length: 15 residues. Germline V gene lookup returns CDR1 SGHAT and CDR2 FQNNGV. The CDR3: CASSMSGQGDYEQYF. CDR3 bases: TGTGCCAGCAGCATGAGCGGACAGGGGGATTACGAGCAGTACTTC.

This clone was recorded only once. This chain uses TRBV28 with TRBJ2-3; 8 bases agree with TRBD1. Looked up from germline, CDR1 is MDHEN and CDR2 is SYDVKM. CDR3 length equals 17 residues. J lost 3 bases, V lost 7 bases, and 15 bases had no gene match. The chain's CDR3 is CASTSPGVGTGTDTQYF. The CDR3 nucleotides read TGTGCCAGCACCTCACCTGGGGTCGGGACAGGAACAGATACGCAGTATTTT.

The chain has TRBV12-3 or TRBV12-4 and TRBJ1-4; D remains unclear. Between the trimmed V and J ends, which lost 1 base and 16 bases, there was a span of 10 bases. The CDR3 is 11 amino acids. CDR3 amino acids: CASSLGQVTFF. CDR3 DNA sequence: TGTGCCAGCAGTTTAGGACAAGTGACGTTTTTT.

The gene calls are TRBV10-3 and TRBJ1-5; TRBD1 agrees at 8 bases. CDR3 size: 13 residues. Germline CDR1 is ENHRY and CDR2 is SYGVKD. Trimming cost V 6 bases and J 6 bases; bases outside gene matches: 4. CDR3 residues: CAIRTGEGQPQHF. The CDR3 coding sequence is TGTGCCATCAGGACAGGGGAAGGTCAGCCCCAGCATTTT.

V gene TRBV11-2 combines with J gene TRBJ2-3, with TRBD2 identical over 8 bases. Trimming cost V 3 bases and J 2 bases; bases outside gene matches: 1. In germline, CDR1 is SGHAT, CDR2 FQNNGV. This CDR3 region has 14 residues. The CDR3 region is CASSFSGNTDTQYF. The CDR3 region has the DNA TGTGCCAGCAGCTTTAGCGGGAACACAGATACGCAGTATTTT.

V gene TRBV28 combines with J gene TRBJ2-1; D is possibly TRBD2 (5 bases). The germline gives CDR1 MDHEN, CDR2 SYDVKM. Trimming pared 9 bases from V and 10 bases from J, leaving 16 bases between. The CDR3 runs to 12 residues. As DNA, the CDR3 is TGTGCCAGTGGACTGGCGGTGGGGGAGCAGTTCTTC. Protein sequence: CASGLAVGEQFF.

CDR3 region: CASSWDSANTGELFF. CDR3 sequence (DNA): TGTGCCAGCAGCTGGGACAGCGCGAACACCGGGGAGCTGTTTTTT. This chain uses TRBV7-3 with TRBJ2-2, with 7 positions matching TRBD1. This CDR3 is built from 15 residues. The germline gives CDR1 SGHTA, CDR2 FQGTGA. Losses at the gene ends were 4 bases for V and 0 bases for J; bases not matched to a gene: 2. The full variable domain, with the rest looked up from reference TRBV7-3 and TRBJ2-2, is GAGVSQTPSNKVTEKGKYVELRCDPISGHTALYWYRQSLGQGPEFLIYFQGTGAADDSGLPNDRFFAVRPEGSVSTLKIQRTERGDSAVYLCASSWDSANTGELFFGEGSRLTVL.